The 26 T cell receptor beta chains below were found in one sample sequenced in a study of blood T cell repertoires in COVID-19. Libraries were prepared by immunoSEQ multiplex PCR; TCRdb keeps only in-frame clonotypes and omits some of them. The sample carries some 160,000 clones, less than 90% recorded once. Sequencing was carried out using peripheral blood. The receptors were sampled from a woman aged 65 to 85 with acute or convalescent COVID-19.

The J gene is TRBJ2-7, the V gene TRBV6-5, with 8 nucleotides matching TRBD1. The CDR3 spans 13 residues. The J segment lost 4 bases and the V segment lost 6 bases, leaving 5 bases of the junction unmatched. Per the germline V gene, CDR1 is MNHEY and CDR2 is SVGAGI. DNA for the CDR3: TGTGCCAGCAGGGGGGACAGGAGATACGAGCAGTACTTC. Its translation: CASRGDRRYEQYF.

The V gene is TRBV7-2, the J gene TRBJ2-7; tentative D call: TRBD1 (6 bases). The V end lost 4 bases, the J end lost 3 bases, and 19 bases lay between the germline ends. This CDR3 is built from 16 residues. Germline CDR1 SGHTA, CDR2 FQGNSA. The CDR3 region has the DNA TGTGCCAGCAGCTCGGTGTTAGGACAGCTAAACTACGAGCAGTACTTC. Its translation: CASSSVLGQLNYEQYF.

This chain links TRBV19 with TRBJ2-3, with D possibly TRBD1 on 6 matching bases. V lost 10 bases to trimming and J lost 3 bases, with 14 bases between them. The CDR3 loop spans 13 amino acids. Germline V gives CDR1 LNHDA, CDR2 SQIVND (reference sequence). The CDR3 loop is CATAGTHTDTQYF. CDR3 coding DNA: TGTGCCACCGCAGGGACACATACAGATACGCAGTATTTT.

The chain recombines TRBV2 with TRBJ2-5; 10 bases fit TRBD1. The CDR3 has 15 residues. V gave up 5 bases and J gave up 3 bases; unmatched junction bases: 6. The germline gives CDR1 SNHLY, CDR2 FYNNEI. The CDR3, as DNA: TGTGCCAGCAGTAAGGGACAGGGGTGGGAAGAGACCCAGTACTTC. The encoded protein is CASSKGQGWEETQYF.

In this sample, this clone turned up a few times. The chain is built from TRBV7-2 and TRBJ1-2; 9 bases are a match to TRBD1. The CDR3 has 14 residues. Germline assignment: CDR1 SGHTA and CDR2 FQGNSA. The ends lost 4 bases at V and 4 bases at J; junction bases unmatched: 4. The CDR3 DNA is TGTGCCAGCAGCTCGGACAGGGGAGGCTATGGCTACACCTTC. This gives the protein CASSSDRGGYGYTF.

The gene calls are TRBV29-1 and TRBJ2-2; a possible D gene is TRBD1 (6 bases). The CDR3 loop spans 13 amino acids. The germline V gene encodes CDR1 SQVTM and CDR2 ANQGSEA. V lost 6 bases to trimming and J lost 5 bases, with 13 bases between them. Here the CDR3 reads CSVLGGLTGELFF. The CDR3 region has the DNA TGCAGCGTCCTTGGGGGCTTAACCGGGGAGCTGTTTTTT.

The chain links TRBV5-1 to TRBJ2-4, with a weak D call TRBD1 (5 bases). The CDR3 contains 14 residues. Per germline, CDR1 SGHRS and CDR2 YFSETQ. Between the trimmed V and J ends, which lost 4 bases and 8 bases, there was a span of 16 bases. CDR3 coding DNA: TGCGCCAGCAGCAACCAGGGTTCAGAGGACATTCAGTACTTC. This translates into CASSNQGSEDIQYF.

The genes are TRBV7-6 and TRBJ2-3, with D hard to call. Germline V CDR1 and CDR2: SGHVS, FNYEAQ. There are 12 residues in the CDR3. Trimming pared 6 bases from V and 6 bases from J, leaving 10 bases between. DNA for the CDR3: TGTGCCAGCAGTCCCCTCGGGGATACGCAGTATTTT. It encodes CASSPLGDTQYF.

The chain has TRBV7-6 and TRBJ2-3; 8 bases are shared with TRBD1. The CDR3 loop spans 17 amino acids. The V segment lost 5 bases and the J segment 4 bases; nucleotides outside the gene matches: 14. Germline assignment: CDR1 SGHVS and CDR2 FNYEAQ. The CDR3 coding sequence is TGTGCCAGCAGCCCCTGGTCGGGACAGGATGGAGCAGATACGCAGTATTTT. It yields the protein CASSPWSGQDGADTQYF.

The CDR3: CASTQGTVNTEAFF. The CDR3 region has the DNA TGCGCCAGCACCCAGGGGACGGTGAACACTGAAGCTTTCTTT. The chain uses TRBV5-1 and TRBJ1-1; D possibly corresponds to TRBD1 (6 bases). CDR3 length equals 14 residues. The germline V gene encodes CDR1 SGHRS and CDR2 YFSETQ. V was trimmed by 6 bases and J by 0 bases, leaving 12 bases between them.

The chain couples TRBV19 to TRBJ1-4; D call uncertain. Germline V lookup: CDR1 LNHDA, CDR2 SQIVND (reference sequence). CDR3 length: 14 residues. V was trimmed by 7 bases and J by 10 bases, leaving 19 bases between them. The CDR3 loop is CASKRELPGGKLFF. In nucleotides, the CDR3 is TGTGCCAGTAAACGGGAGCTACCCGGAGGAAAACTGTTTTTT. Complete variable domain (other parts from reference TRBV19 and TRBJ1-4): DGGITQSPKYLFRKEGQNVTLSCEQNLNHDAMYWYRQDPGQGLRLIYYSQIVNDFQKGDIAEGYSVSREKKESFPLTVTSAQKNPTAFYLCASKRELPGGKLFFGSGTQLSVL.

V usage is TRBV6-5 and J usage is TRBJ1-1, with 10 positions matching TRBD1. The germline gives CDR1 MNHEY, CDR2 SVGAGI. Germline trimming cut 4 bases from V and 8 bases from J; bases unmatched to any gene: 10. The CDR3 runs to 15 residues. The CDR3 nucleotides are TGTGCCAGCAGTTCCCAGACAGGGGGCTTAGGGGAAGCTTTCTTT. Protein product: CASSSQTGGLGEAFF.

This clone was seen a handful of times. CDR3 bases: TGTGCCATCAGTGAAGATCCGGGACAGGGAGGCGACTATGGCTACACCTTC. Its translation is CAISEDPGQGGDYGYTF. V gene TRBV10-3 combines with J gene TRBJ1-2, with 9 bases fitting TRBD1. V was clipped by 3 bases and J by 3 bases; unmatched bases: 11. Per germline, CDR1 ENHRY and CDR2 SYGVKD. The CDR3 has 17 amino acids.

DNA for the CDR3: TGTGCCAGCAGTTTATTTCAGGGCTGGAACACTGAAGCTTTCTTT. Amino acid sequence: CASSLFQGWNTEAFF. The genes are TRBV28 and TRBJ1-1; D perhaps matches TRBD1 (5 bases). V was trimmed by 1 base and J by 1 base, leaving 10 bases between them. In germline, CDR1 is MDHEN, CDR2 SYDVKM. This CDR3 is built from 15 residues.

The chain uses TRBV27 and TRBJ2-3; 12 bases are shared with TRBD1. The germline V gene encodes CDR1 MNHEY and CDR2 SMNVEV (reference sequence). The CDR3 covers 16 residues. J was trimmed by 11 bases and V by 5 bases; bases with no gene match: 14. CDR3 nucleotides: TGTGCCAGCAGTCCAGGTCCCGGGACAGGGGGCCCCAAGCAGTATTTT. This encodes CASSPGPGTGGPKQYF.

V usage is TRBV11-2 and J usage is TRBJ2-3; D may be TRBD2 (6 bases). Germline V gene sequence: CDR1 SGHAT, CDR2 FQNNGV. This CDR3 region has 14 residues. V was clipped by 0 bases and J by 10 bases, with 14 bases between them. The CDR3 DNA sequence: TGTGCCAGCAGCTTAGATGCCCGGACGGGGGCGCAGTATTTT. Its translation is CASSLDARTGAQYF.

This clone was observed a single time. The CDR3 region is CASSQEGRVEETQYF. In DNA form, the CDR3 reads TGCGCCAGCAGCCAAGAAGGCAGGGTGGAAGAGACCCAGTACTTC. The gene calls are TRBV4-1 and TRBJ2-5; D may be TRBD1 (5 bases). Trimming shortened V by 0 bases and J by 3 bases, and 11 bases separated the two germline ends. Germline V gene data show CDR1 as MGHRA and CDR2 as YSYEKL. There are 15 residues in the CDR3.

The chain joins TRBV4-1 to TRBJ2-2; 8 nucleotides line up with TRBD1. In germline, CDR1 is MGHRA, CDR2 YSYEKL. V was clipped by 8 bases and J by 2 bases; unmatched bases: 13. The CDR3 totals 17 residues. DNA for the CDR3: TGCGCCAGCCGGACAGGGCCTCCGATAGCTAACACCGGGGAGCTGTTTTTT. It encodes CASRTGPPIANTGELFF.

The gene calls are TRBV2 and TRBJ2-1; 13 positions match TRBD2. The V gene end was trimmed by 6 bases and the J gene end by 8 bases; junction bases not matched to a gene: 7. The CDR3 spans 15 residues. Germline V gene lookup returns CDR1 SNHLY and CDR2 FYNNEI. The CDR3 sequence: CASRETSGGGYEQFF. The CDR3 DNA is TGTGCCAGCAGGGAAACTAGCGGGGGGGGCTATGAGCAGTTCTTC.

The J gene is TRBJ1-3, the V gene TRBV20-1; 10 bases are a match to TRBD1. Germline loops: CDR1 DFQATT, CDR2 SNEGSKA (reference sequence). V lost 3 bases, J lost 5 bases, and 4 bases stayed unmatched. The CDR3 length is 14 residues. The CDR3 sequence: CSASDRGRRNTIYF. CDR3 nucleotide sequence: TGCAGTGCTAGTGACAGGGGGCGAAGAAACACCATATATTTT.

The V and J genes are TRBV7-8 and TRBJ2-5; tentative D call: TRBD2 (5 bases). The CDR3 loop spans 16 amino acids. CDR1 SGHVS and CDR2 FQNEAQ come from the germline V gene. The V gene lost 1 base and the J gene lost 6 bases, with 18 bases spanning the gap. The CDR3 sequence is CASSLVGRGRAKTQYF. CDR3 DNA: TGTGCCAGCAGCTTAGTGGGTAGAGGGCGGGCCAAGACCCAGTACTTC.

The rearrangement links TRBV30 to TRBJ1-1, with TRBD1 matching over 7 bases. The CDR3 contains 13 residues. V dropped 1 base and J dropped 4; count of bases not matched to a gene: 3. Germline CDR1 is GTSNPN and CDR2 is SVGIG (reference sequence). The CDR3 region has the DNA TGTGCCTGGAGTGCGTCAGGGGGCACTGAAGCTTTCTTT. Its protein product is CAWSASGGTEAFF.

This chain uses TRBV7-9 with TRBJ2-7; 8 positions agree with TRBD1. The trim removed 7 bases at V and 2 bases at J, leaving 7 bases unmatched. The CDR3 consists of 14 residues. CDR1 is SEHNR, CDR2 FQNEAQ, per germline (reference sequence). The CDR3 loop is CASIKSDRAYEQYF. The CDR3 DNA sequence: TGTGCCAGCATCAAATCGGACAGGGCCTACGAGCAGTACTTC. The variable domain in full, completed from reference TRBV7-9 and TRBJ2-7, reads DTGVSQNPRHKITKRGQNVTFRCDPISEHNRLYWYRQTLGQGPEFLTYFQNEAQLEKSRLLSDRFSAERPKGSFSTLEIQRTEQGDSAMYLCASIKSDRAYEQYFGPGTRLTVT.

This clone was seen a handful of times. V and J are TRBV5-1 and TRBJ2-1; TRBD2 is a possible D gene (6 bases). V lost 4 bases and J 8 bases, leaving 16 bases between the germline ends. The CDR3 runs 14 residues. Germline CDR1 and CDR2: SGHRS and YFSETQ. CDR3 DNA: TGCGCCAGCAGCCCCGGGACTTTCCGGGATGAGCAGTTCTTC. Translated: CASSPGTFRDEQFF.

This sequence joins TRBV27 and TRBJ1-5, with 7 bases matching TRBD1. After removal of 5 bases from V and 1 base from J, the junction contained 8 bases not matched to a gene. Germline-derived CDR1 and CDR2 are MNHEY and SMNVEV (reference sequence). The CDR3 totals 16 residues. The CDR3 here is CASSPIGTASNQPQHF. The CDR3 DNA reads TGTGCCAGCAGTCCAATCGGGACAGCCAGCAATCAGCCCCAGCATTTT.

This chain joins TRBV5-5 and TRBJ1-5; TRBD1 aligns across 8 bases. Germline values: CDR1 SGHKS, CDR2 YYEKEE (reference sequence). The CDR3 contains 14 residues. The V and J ends lost 0 bases and 7 bases, in that order; junction bases with no gene match: 3. The CDR3 region has the DNA TGTGCCAGCAGCTTGGTTGCAGGGGGCCAGCCCCAGCATTTT. Its protein product is CASSLVAGGQPQHF.